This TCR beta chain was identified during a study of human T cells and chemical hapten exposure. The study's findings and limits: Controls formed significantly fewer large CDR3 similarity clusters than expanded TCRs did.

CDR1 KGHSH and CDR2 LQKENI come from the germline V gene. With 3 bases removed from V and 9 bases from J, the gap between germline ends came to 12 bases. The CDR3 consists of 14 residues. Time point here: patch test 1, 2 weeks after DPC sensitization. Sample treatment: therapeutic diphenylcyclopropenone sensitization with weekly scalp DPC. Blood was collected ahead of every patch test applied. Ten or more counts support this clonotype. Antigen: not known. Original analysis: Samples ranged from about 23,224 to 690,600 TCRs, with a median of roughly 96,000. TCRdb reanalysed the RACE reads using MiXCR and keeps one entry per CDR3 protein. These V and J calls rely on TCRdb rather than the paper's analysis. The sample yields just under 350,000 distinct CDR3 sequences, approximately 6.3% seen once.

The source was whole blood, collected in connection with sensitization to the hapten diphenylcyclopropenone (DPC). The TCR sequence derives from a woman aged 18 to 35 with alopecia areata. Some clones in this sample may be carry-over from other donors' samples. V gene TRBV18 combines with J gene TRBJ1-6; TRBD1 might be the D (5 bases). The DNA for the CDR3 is TGTGCCAGCTCACCGAGGGAGCAGGGTTCACCCCTCCACTTT. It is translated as CASSPREQGSPLHF.